The T cell receptor (beta chain) described here comes from a study of cytomegalovirus exposure and HLA in healthy donors. Study-wide findings and caveats: Across all donors, roughly uniform sequencing depth was an assumption of the presence/absence analyses.

Germline CDR1 and CDR2: LNHDA and SQIVND (reference sequence). This CDR3 is built from 15 residues. V dropped 3 bases and J dropped 5; count of bases not matched to a gene: 4. This PCR relied on a set of 60 Vbeta primers and 13 Jbeta primers. Repertoires were generated with immunoSEQ multiplex PCR, while TCRdb's copy carries only in-frame clones and drops some. The repertoire holds more than 130,000 clones, with 70% to 80% as singletons. This clone showed up just once. Its matching antigen is unknown. Sequenced sample: PBMCs. V and J are TRBV19 and TRBJ2-1; TRBD2 agrees at 10 bases. This clonotype was obtained from a woman in her 50s in good health and CMV-seronegative. This CDR3 is CASSISSGGHNEQFF. The CDR3 DNA reads TGTGCCAGTAGTATCTCTAGCGGGGGTCACAATGAGCAGTTCTTC.